This T cell receptor (beta chain) was found in a study of T cells in Graves' hyperthyroidism and ophthalmopathy. Template material for amplifying TCR beta CDR3 regions consisted of RNA transcripts. The TCR CDR3 first-round RT-PCR relied on the HTBI primer set. MiXCR was run by TCRdb on the multiplex PCR reads, yielding one entry per CDR3 protein. The table lists around 370,000 distinct CDR3 sequences, roughly 18% of them singletons. This CDR3 spans 12 amino acids. From germline, CDR1 is SQVTM and CDR2 ANQGSEA. Trimming pared 1 base from V and 7 bases from J, leaving 8 bases between. This clonotype was counted many times.

The sequencing input was blood. This chain uses TRBV29-1 with TRBJ2-1, with D possibly TRBD1 on 5 matching bases. This sequence originates from a man between 18 and 35 years old with Graves' ophthalmopathy. Here the CDR3 reads CSVEGQHNEQFF. CDR3 DNA sequence: TGCAGCGTTGAAGGACAGCATAATGAGCAGTTCTTC.